The 10 T cell receptor beta chains given below trace back to one sample, sequenced in a study of blood T cells in healthy people across ages. The second PCR ran roughly 6 to 11 cycles with a sample-barcoded 5' primer and J-beta primers. TCRdb itself ran the 5' RACE reads through MiXCR, one entry per CDR3 protein. The data show a few hundred thousand distinct CDR3 sequences, about 25% seen once. This same sample was also part of a study on T cells of mothers and their children.

The sequenced material came from blood. Receptor source: a boy aged 2-9 years in good health.

V gene TRBV6-1 combines with J gene TRBJ2-1; the D call may be TRBD1 or TRBD2 (5 bases each). Trimming cost V 2 bases and J 2 bases, with 19 bases left between them. Germline CDR1 MNHNS, CDR2 SASEGT. The CDR3 covers 18 residues. The CDR3 nucleotides read TGTGCCAGCAGTGAAATATGGATAGGGGACCGTCCCTACAATGAGCAGTTCTTC. Its protein is CASSEIWIGDRPYNEQFF.

A few counts support this clonotype. The rearrangement uses TRBV30 and TRBJ2-1, with D unclear. CDR3 length: 13 residues. The V gene lost 2 bases and the J gene lost 0 bases, with 5 bases spanning the gap. CDR1 is GTSNPN and CDR2 is SVGIG in the germline V gene (reference sequence). The CDR3 reads CAWSLRSYNEQFF. The DNA of the CDR3 is TGTGCCTGGAGTCTACGCTCCTACAATGAGCAGTTCTTC.

This rearrangement joins TRBV7-8 to TRBJ2-7; D is perhaps TRBD1 or TRBD2 (5 bases each). This CDR3 spans 15 amino acids. Trimming removed 1 base at V and 2 bases at J, with 12 bases between. Germline loops: CDR1 SGHVS, CDR2 FQNEAQ. As DNA, the CDR3 is TGTGCCAGCAGCTTAGACTGGGGGTCCGCCTACGAGCAGTACTTC. As protein: CASSLDWGSAYEQYF.

This chain uses TRBV18 with TRBJ2-1; 10 bases fit TRBD1. Germline V lookup: CDR1 KGHSH, CDR2 LQKENI. This CDR3 is 16 amino acids long. The junction had 7 bases not matched to a gene; V was cut back by 4 bases and J by 4 bases. CDR3 sequence: CASSLGQGGRYNEQFF. The DNA for the CDR3 is TGTGCCAGCTCACTCGGACAGGGGGGACGTTACAATGAGCAGTTCTTC.

The V and J genes are TRBV2 and TRBJ2-7; 11 bases are a match to TRBD1. This CDR3 has 15 residues. V gave up 7 bases and J gave up 3 bases; unmatched junction bases: 8. Germline V lookup: CDR1 SNHLY, CDR2 FYNNEI. The CDR3 protein is CASKGDRGGIYEQYF. The CDR3 DNA reads as TGTGCCAGCAAAGGGGACAGGGGGGGGATCTACGAGCAGTACTTC.

The gene calls are TRBV6-2 or TRBV6-3 and TRBJ2-1, with 14 bases identical to TRBD2. The germline V gene has CDR1 MNHEY and CDR2 SVGEGT. The ends lost 0 bases at V and 11 bases at J; junction bases unmatched: 9. The CDR3 loop spans 17 amino acids. CDR3 sequence (DNA): TGTGCCAGCAGTTACTCGACTAGCGGGAGGGATTGGGGTAAGCAGTTCTTC. This gives the protein CASSYSTSGRDWGKQFF.

This clonotype was found a few times. The chain carries TRBV27 and TRBJ1-4; D perhaps matches TRBD1 (6 bases). CDR1 and CDR2 (germline): MNHEY, SMNVEV (reference sequence). The CDR3 length is 14 residues. Trimming took off 6 bases at V and 10 bases at J, with 18 bases between the two ends. This CDR3 reads CASSLPGGRGKLFF. The CDR3 DNA reads as TGTGCCAGCAGCTTACCCGGGGGCAGAGGAAAACTGTTTTTT.

This clonotype showed up just a few times. DNA of the CDR3: TGCAGTGCTAGAACCTCTAGCGGAGGTAGCACAGATACGCAGTATTTT. As protein: CSARTSSGGSTDTQYF. The chain has TRBV20-1 and TRBJ2-3, with TRBD2 matching over 7 bases. V shed 2 bases, J shed 0 bases, and the junction held 8 bases outside the gene matches. This CDR3 is built from 16 residues. Germline V gives CDR1 DFQATT, CDR2 SNEGSKA (reference sequence).

The chain combines TRBV20-1 with TRBJ2-5, with 9 bases lining up with TRBD2. CDR3 length: 15 residues. The germline V gene has CDR1 DFQATT and CDR2 SNEGSKA (reference sequence). The V and J ends lost 2 bases and 5 bases, in that order; junction bases with no gene match: 9. CDR3 DNA: TGCAGTGCTAGAAAGTTAGCGGGAGATGGGGAGACCCAGTACTTC. It encodes CSARKLAGDGETQYF.

The rearrangement links TRBV13 to TRBJ2-7; D possibly corresponds to TRBD1 (6 bases). The CDR3 spans 14 residues. Germline CDR1 reads PRHDT; CDR2 reads FYEKMQ (reference sequence). The V end lost 2 bases, the J end lost 7 bases, and 15 bases lay between the germline ends. CDR3 nucleotide sequence: TGTGCCAGCAGCTTAAAGGACAGTGCCCGGGAGCAGTACTTC. Translated: CASSLKDSAREQYF.